This entry features one T cell receptor beta chain sequence. The sample comes from a study of cytomegalovirus exposure and HLA in healthy donors. Study as a whole: Sequencing of around 200 million T cells in an earlier analysis found 95 million to 120 million unique TCR beta sequences.

Whereas donors were nominally healthy upon sampling, unrecorded immune exposures were probable. The V gene's germline CDR1 is SNHLY and CDR2 FYNNEI. V shed 6 bases and J shed 1 base, with 9 bases lying between them. There are 13 residues in the CDR3. The PCR employed 60 Vbeta primers together with 13 Jbeta primers. Some clones are missing from TCRdb's copy, which holds only in-frame ones; the method was immunoSEQ multiplex PCR. This sample carries tens of thousands of clones, roughly 70% of them seen once, and the ten largest clones take just under 5%. This TCR was sampled from a man aged 55 to 69 in good health and CMV-seropositive. The chain links TRBV2 to TRBJ1-1; a possible D gene is TRBD1 (5 bases). The material sequenced was PBMCs. Here the CDR3 reads CASRGDWNTEAFF. As DNA, the CDR3 is TGTGCCAGCAGGGGGGACTGGAACACTGAAGCTTTCTTT.